A selection of T cell receptor beta chains follows, all from one sample in a study of blood T cell repertoires in COVID-19. Generated by immunoSEQ multiplex PCR, the TCRdb table keeps only in-frame clones and is missing some. The table lists approximately 530,000 clones, less than 90% of them singletons. Input material: peripheral blood. All receptors come from a woman aged 45-65 years with COVID-19, enrolled during active disease. Both conserved end residues are part of each CDR3. A D gene is named only where the DNA matches it firmly. Some rows have no size entry. The others give once, few or many, or a class for an expanded clone.

J	size	V	D	DNA	CDR3
TRBJ2-2	NA	TRBV9	NA	TGTGCCAGCAGCGTTCCCCAGGGTGAACCGAACACCGGGGAGCTGTTTTTT	CASSVPQGEPNTGELFF
TRBJ1-5	NA	TRBV7-2	NA	TGTGCCAGCAGCAGCCAGGGGAATCAGCCCCAGCATTTT	CASSSQGNQPQHF
TRBJ1-2	NA	TRBV2	NA	TGTGCCAGCAGGAGGACAGTTAACTATGGCTACACCTTC	CASRRTVNYGYTF
TRBJ2-5	NA	TRBV18	NA	TGTGCCAGCTCACGTGCTGACGGGGGAGAGACCCAGTACTTC	CASSRADGGETQYF
TRBJ2-3	NA	TRBV4-1	TRBD2	TGCGCCAGCAGCCAGACCACTAGCGGGGGGTTCACAGATACGCAGTATTTT	CASSQTTSGGFTDTQYF
TRBJ1-1	NA	TRBV12-5	TRBD1	TGTGCTAGTGGTTCCAGACAGGGATTGAACACTGAAGCTTTCTTT	CASGSRQGLNTEAFF
TRBJ2-3	NA	TRBV5-1	NA	TGCGCCAGCAGCTTACAGGGTTCTAGCACAGATACGCAGTATTTT	CASSLQGSSTDTQYF
TRBJ2-2	NA	TRBV2	NA	TGTGCCAGCAGTGCTCCACGGGACAAAGTTAACACCGGGGAGCTGTTTTTT	CASSAPRDKVNTGELFF
TRBJ1-2	NA	TRBV30	NA	TGTGCCTGGAGTGTAATAGGGGTCGGCTACACCTTC	CAWSVIGVGYTF
TRBJ2-1	once	TRBV9	TRBD2	TGTGCCAGCAGCGTGGGGGGGACCGTTTACAATGAGCAGTTCTTC	CASSVGGTVYNEQFF
TRBJ1-6	once	TRBV10-3	NA	TGTGCCATCAGTGAGTCAGGGGGACCTGGTAATTCACCCCTCCACTTT	CAISESGGPGNSPLHF
TRBJ1-2	NA	TRBV5-4	TRBD1	TGTGCCAGCAGCTTGGGGGACAGGGGATATGGCTACACCTTC	CASSLGDRGYGYTF
TRBJ1-3	NA	TRBV7-9	TRBD1	TGTGCCAGCAGCCTAATGGGACAGCCGGAAAACACCATATATTTT	CASSLMGQPENTIYF
TRBJ1-2	once	TRBV21-1	NA	TGTGCCAGCCCTGTTTATGGCTACACCTTC	CASPVYGYTF
TRBJ1-2	NA	TRBV6-1	TRBD1	TGTGCCAGCAGTGACCCGGACAGGGGGCGCGATGGCTACACCTTC	CASSDPDRGRDGYTF
TRBJ1-6	NA	TRBV9	NA	TGTGCCAGCAGCGTAGAGGGCAGGGCTGATTCACCCCTCCACTTT	CASSVEGRADSPLHF
TRBJ2-1	NA	TRBV9	TRBD1	TGTGCCAGCAGCTCTGGGACAGGGGGTAACGAGCAGTTCTTC	CASSSGTGGNEQFF
TRBJ2-2	NA	TRBV3-1/TRBV3-2	NA	TGTGCCAGCAGCCAAGATTCCAGGATATTCACCGGGGAGCTGTTTTTT	CASSQDSRIFTGELFF
TRBJ1-6	once	TRBV5-6	NA	TGTGCCAGCAGCCACCCTTGGGGCAGTTCACCCCTCCACTTT	CASSHPWGSSPLHF
TRBJ2-3	NA	TRBV2	TRBD2	TGTGCCAGCAGTGACGGAGCGGGGGGGTCCACAGATACGCAGTATTTT	CASSDGAGGSTDTQYF
TRBJ1-1	NA	TRBV4-1	NA	TGCGCCAGCAGCCAAGATCCGGGAGGGTACACTGAAGCTTTCTTT	CASSQDPGGYTEAFF
TRBJ1-4	NA	TRBV9	TRBD1	TGTGCCAGCAGCGTGGGGACAGGGGGAACTAATGAAAAACTGTTTTTT	CASSVGTGGTNEKLFF
TRBJ1-5	NA	TRBV2	TRBD1	TGTGCCAGCAGACAGGGGAGCAATCAGCCCCAGCATTTT	CASRQGSNQPQHF
TRBJ1-1	NA	TRBV30	TRBD1	TGTGCCTGGAGTGCAGGACAGGGCAACACTGAAGCTTTCTTT	CAWSAGQGNTEAFF
TRBJ1-1	NA	TRBV6-5	TRBD1	TGTGCCAGCAGTTTTGGGACAGGGGGGACTGAAGCTTTCTTT	CASSFGTGGTEAFF
TRBJ1-1	NA	TRBV21-1	NA	TGTGCCAGCACCACGTCGGCGGATAAACCTGAAGCTTTCTTT	CASTTSADKPEAFF
TRBJ1-2	NA	TRBV18	NA	TGTGCCAGCTCAGACGGGGACTATGGCTACACCTTC	CASSDGDYGYTF
TRBJ1-3	NA	TRBV11-2	NA	TGTGCCAGCAGCTTAGGTCCGGGGGTTGCTGGAAACACCATATATTTT	CASSLGPGVAGNTIYF
TRBJ1-4	NA	TRBV7-2	NA	TGTGCCAGCAGTTTCAGTTTTCCTAATGAAAAACTGTTTTTT	CASSFSFPNEKLFF
TRBJ2-2	NA	TRBV5-1	NA	TGCGCCAGCAGCCCAGGACAGAGCTACACCGGGGAGCTGTTTTTT	CASSPGQSYTGELFF